This is a list of T cell receptor beta chains from one sample in a study of blood T cell repertoires in COVID-19. Profiled with immunoSEQ multiplex PCR; TCRdb holds only in-frame clones, not every one. The sample lists about 250,000 clones, 87% seen once, with 2% to 3% in the top ten. The sequencing input was PBMCs or T cells enriched from blood (not recorded which). The receptors originated from a young woman with acute COVID-19. CDR3s include the opening cysteine and the closing phenylalanine or tryptophan. A D gene is named only where the DNA matches it firmly. Rows may omit the clone size; those that give it use once, few, many or a size class.

TRBD1 TRBJ1-2 TRBV4-3 NA TGCGCCAGCAGCTCCCGGGACAGGGATGGCTACACCTTC CASSSRDRDGYTF
NA TRBJ1-5 TRBV7-2 NA TGTGCCAGCAGCTTAAGGGGAAGCAATCAGCCCCAGCATTTT CASSLRGSNQPQHF
TRBD1 TRBJ1-1 TRBV6-5 NA TGTGCCAGCAGTTTGTGGACAGGAGCGGGCACTGAAGCTTTCTTT CASSLWTGAGTEAFF
NA TRBJ1-4 TRBV27 NA TGTGCCAGCAGTTTCGTTGGGCAGGGCAATGAAAAACTGTTTTTT CASSFVGQGNEKLFF
TRBD1 TRBJ2-2 TRBV6-5 few TGTGCCAGCAGTTACTCGGGACAGTCGAACACCGGGGAGCTGTTTTTT CASSYSGQSNTGELFF
NA TRBJ2-4 TRBV18 NA TGTGCCAGCTCACCCGATTTTACTGCAGCCAAAAACATTCAGTACTTC CASSPDFTAAKNIQYF
NA TRBJ2-2 TRBV7-2 NA TGTGCCAGCAGCTTGACGGGACAACGGCCGACCGGGGAGCTGTTTTTT CASSLTGQRPTGELFF
NA TRBJ1-4 TRBV18 few TGTGCCAGCTCAACCATTTCGACAGAACTTAATGAAAAACTGTTTTTT CASSTISTELNEKLFF
TRBD1 TRBJ2-1 TRBV24-1 NA TGTGCCACCAGTGATTCCGGGACAGCGGACAATGAGCAGTTCTTC CATSDSGTADNEQFF
TRBD1 TRBJ1-4 TRBV5-1 NA TGCGCCAGCTCGACAGGGGGCGCTGGAACTAATGAAAAACTGTTTTTT CASSTGGAGTNEKLFF
NA TRBJ2-7 TRBV6-5 NA TGTGCCAGCAGTCTCGACAGGATCTACGAGCAGTACTTC CASSLDRIYEQYF
NA TRBJ2-1 TRBV5-8 NA TGTGCCAGCAGCTCGACTAGTTTTAATGAGCAGTTCTTC CASSSTSFNEQFF
TRBD2 TRBJ2-3 TRBV5-1 NA TGCGCCAGTAAAGGACTAGCGGGAACTAGCACAGATACGCAGTATTTT CASKGLAGTSTDTQYF
NA TRBJ2-2 TRBV7-2 NA TGTGCCAGCAGCTTAGTCGGGGGTGACGCCGGGGAGCTGTTTTTT CASSLVGGDAGELFF
NA TRBJ1-3 TRBV7-9 NA TGTGCCAGCAGCTTAGTCGGGGTTTCTGGAAACACCATATATTTT CASSLVGVSGNTIYF
TRBD1 TRBJ2-5 TRBV27 NA TGTGCCAGCAGCTCCCCCGGGACAGGGCGGGAGACCCAGTACTTC CASSSPGTGRETQYF
TRBD1 TRBJ1-1 TRBV27 NA TGTGCCAGCAGTGTGACAGGGCGTACGGAAGCTTTCTTT CASSVTGRTEAFF
TRBD1 TRBJ1-5 TRBV9 NA TGTGCCAGCATCCTACCCAGCGACAGGGGGGGGAATCAGCCCCAGCATTTT CASILPSDRGGNQPQHF
NA TRBJ2-7 TRBV11-2 NA TGTGCCAGCAGCCTAAACAGGTTCTACGAGCAGTACTTC CASSLNRFYEQYF
NA TRBJ1-4 TRBV21-1 NA TGTGCCAGCAGCAAAGGGTCCAAGACAGGGACGGATGCAACTAATGAAAAACTGTTTTTT CASSKGSKTGTDATNEKLFF
NA TRBJ1-3 TRBV19 NA TGTGCCAGTAGTCCGACAGGTGCCGAGAACACCATATATTTT CASSPTGAENTIYF
NA TRBJ2-3 TRBV19 NA TGTGCCAGTAGTATAGAGGGCCAGGGCGGTCCCACAGATACGCAGTATTTT CASSIEGQGGPTDTQYF
NA TRBJ2-7 TRBV10-1 NA TGCGCCAGCAGTGAGTCGCTCCCTCTAGGAAACGAGCAGTACTTC CASSESLPLGNEQYF
TRBD1 TRBJ1-2 TRBV6-4 NA TGTGCCAGCAGTGACTCGCAATGGACAGGGGACGAAGGCTACACCTTC CASSDSQWTGDEGYTF